These 21 T cell receptor beta chains came from one sample sequenced in a study of neurological immune-mediated disorders. TCRdb used MiXCR to reprocess the 5' RACE reads, holding one entry per CDR3 protein. The data contain about 87,000 distinct CDR3 sequences, under 4.5% of them singletons. The sample consisted of PBMCs. The receptors were sampled from a woman aged 50 to 60 with multiple sclerosis.

This clonotype was observed many times. The V gene is TRBV20-1, the J gene TRBJ2-7; no definite D call. The V end was cut by 0 bases, the J end by 1 base, with 13 bases between. The CDR3 totals 15 residues. CDR1 DFQATT and CDR2 SNEGSKA come from the germline V gene (reference sequence). The CDR3 loop reads CSARDGRTISYEQYF. DNA of the CDR3: TGCAGTGCTAGAGATGGCAGGACCATTTCCTACGAGCAGTACTTC.

The table lists this clonotype with many counts. The chain carries TRBV20-1 and TRBJ2-7, with 10 positions matching TRBD2. This CDR3 has 14 residues. Trimming at V came to 6 bases and at J to 2 bases, leaving 7 bases not matched to a gene. Germline CDR1 DFQATT, CDR2 SNEGSKA (reference sequence). CDR3 in amino acids: CSANLAGAAYEQYF. DNA of the CDR3: TGCAGTGCCAACCTAGCGGGGGCCGCCTACGAGCAGTACTTC.

The sample holds many counts of this clonotype. The J gene is TRBJ1-1, the V gene TRBV12-3 or TRBV12-4; D might be TRBD1 (5 bases). The CDR3 totals 14 residues. The V gene lost 2 bases and the J gene lost 4 bases, with 11 bases spanning the gap. The CDR3 is CASSLRGVPTEAFF. The CDR3, as DNA: TGTGCCAGCAGTTTAAGAGGGGTACCCACTGAAGCTTTCTTT.

This clonotype was counted at least ten times. This rearrangement joins TRBV5-1 to TRBJ2-3; possibly TRBD2 for D (6 bases). CDR3 length: 17 amino acids. V lost 3 bases and J lost 0, with 17 bases in between. Looked up from germline, CDR1 is SGHRS and CDR2 is YFSETQ. The CDR3 protein is CASSSRPAGSSTDTQYF. The CDR3 DNA sequence: TGCGCCAGCAGCTCCCGGCCCGCGGGGAGTAGCACAGATACGCAGTATTTT.

This clonotype has a count of ten or more. The gene calls are TRBV27 and TRBJ2-5, with D possibly TRBD1 on 5 matching bases. The length of the CDR3 is 13 residues. The V end was cut by 2 bases, the J end by 6 bases, with 10 bases between. CDR1 and CDR2 (germline): MNHEY, SMNVEV (reference sequence). The CDR3 protein is CASSLGAGKTQYF. The CDR3 DNA reads TGTGCCAGCAGTTTAGGGGCCGGAAAGACCCAGTACTTC.

This clonotype was observed many times. This chain joins TRBV20-1 and TRBJ2-3; D is unclear. This CDR3 spans 14 amino acids. V was trimmed by 3 bases and J by 1 base, leaving 11 bases between them. Germline loops: CDR1 DFQATT, CDR2 SNEGSKA (reference sequence). This CDR3 reads CSARDMSGTDTQYF. CDR3 nucleotides: TGCAGTGCTAGGGATATGTCAGGCACAGATACGCAGTATTTT.

This clonotype was recorded a few times. The rearrangement joins TRBV10-2 to TRBJ2-7; TRBD2 matches 12 bases. The CDR3 has 14 amino acids. Per the germline V gene, CDR1 is WSHSY and CDR2 is SAAADI. J lost 6 bases, V lost 8 bases, and 8 bases had no gene match. DNA for the CDR3: TGCGCCAGCGGCCCTCTAGCGGGGGGGCTCGAGCAGTACTTC. It translates to CASGPLAGGLEQYF.

The chain recombines TRBV6-1 with TRBJ1-1, with D uncertain. The CDR3 loop spans 11 amino acids. V was clipped by 3 bases and J by 6 bases, with 5 bases between them. Germline CDR1 MNHNS, CDR2 SASEGT. The chain's CDR3 is CASSDFAEAFF. For the CDR3, the DNA is TGTGCCAGCAGTGATTTCGCTGAAGCTTTCTTT.

At least ten counts were recorded for this clonotype. The gene calls are TRBV5-1 and TRBJ2-7; 7 bases agree with TRBD2. With V trimmed by 0 bases and J by 1 base, 10 bases remained unmatched. From germline, CDR1 is SGHRS and CDR2 YFSETQ. The CDR3 is 17 residues long. The CDR3 protein is CASSLASGIVGSYEQYF. CDR3 DNA sequence: TGCGCCAGCAGCTTGGCTAGCGGCATCGTAGGGTCCTACGAGCAGTACTTC.

The chain couples TRBV20-1 to TRBJ2-3; 7 bases align to TRBD2. Trimming took 0 bases from V and 3 from J; bases not matched to a gene: 9. CDR1 and CDR2 from the germline V gene are DFQATT and SNEGSKA (reference sequence). The CDR3 loop spans 16 amino acids. DNA for the CDR3: TGCAGTGCTAGAGATTTCGTCGGGACTACTACAGATACGCAGTATTTT. Translated, it gives CSARDFVGTTTDTQYF.

This clonotype occurred many times. The V and J genes are TRBV3-1 and TRBJ1-3; maybe TRBD1 (5 bases). Germline-derived CDR1 and CDR2 are LGHDT and YNNKEL (reference sequence). The CDR3 contains 15 residues. Trimming stripped 4 bases from V and 0 bases from J, with 10 bases between. CDR3 sequence: CASSPLRGSGNTIYF. The CDR3 DNA sequence: TGTGCCAGCAGCCCCTTGAGGGGCTCTGGAAACACCATATATTTT.

This clonotype was seen repeatedly, ten times or more. V is TRBV7-2 and J is TRBJ2-5, with 13 bases aligning to TRBD2. From germline, CDR1 is SGHTA and CDR2 FQGNSA. With 5 bases clipped from V and 4 bases from J, the junction kept 7 bases outside the gene matches. This CDR3 spans 16 amino acids. The CDR3 coding sequence is TGTGCCAGCAGCCCCACTAGCGGGGGGGCTCGAGAGACCCAGTACTTC. This encodes CASSPTSGGARETQYF.

In this sample, this clonotype turned up a few times. This chain connects TRBV6-5 to TRBJ1-4, with D hard to call. The CDR3 consists of 15 residues. The V gene's germline CDR1 is MNHEY and CDR2 SVGAGI. V lost 0 bases to trimming and J lost 7 bases, with 12 bases between them. The CDR3 bases are TGTGCCAGCAGTTACTCAGCCCGCGTAGGTGAAAAACTGTTTTTT. Amino acid sequence: CASSYSARVGEKLFF.

At least ten counts were recorded for this clonotype. The chain combines TRBV7-2 with TRBJ2-7, with D uncertain. Per germline, CDR1 SGHTA and CDR2 FQGNSA. This CDR3 is 15 amino acids long. Trimming left V 0 bases short and J 0 bases short, with 9 bases between. The CDR3 is CASSLAGLHSYEQYF. CDR3 bases: TGTGCCAGCAGCTTAGCTGGCCTCCACTCCTACGAGCAGTACTTC. Supplemented by reference TRBV7-2 and TRBJ2-7, the full variable domain reads GAGVSQSPSNKVTEKGKDVELRCDPISGHTALYWYRQSLGQGLEFLIYFQGNSAPDKSGLPSDRFSAERTGGSVSTLTIQRTQQEDSAVYLCASSLAGLHSYEQYFGPGTRLTVT.

This clonotype was picked up many times. The rearrangement joins TRBV28 to TRBJ2-7; TRBD1 agrees at 8 bases. J gave up 3 bases and V 6 bases, and 4 bases lay outside the gene matches. CDR3 length: 13 residues. Germline values: CDR1 MDHEN, CDR2 SYDVKM. The CDR3 DNA reads TGTGCCAGCAGACTGGACAGGGTCTACGAGCAGTACTTC. It codes for CASRLDRVYEQYF.

This clonotype was observed many times. J is TRBJ1-5 and V is TRBV20-1; 7 bases are a match to TRBD1. With V trimmed by 7 bases and J by 3 bases, 6 bases remained unmatched. Looked up from germline, CDR1 is DFQATT and CDR2 is SNEGSKA (reference sequence). This CDR3 has 13 amino acids. CDR3 bases: TGCAGTGTCACAGGGGAAAACAATCAGCCCCAGCATTTT. It specifies CSVTGENNQPQHF.

This clonotype was detected ten times or more. J is TRBJ2-7 and V is TRBV25-1; D possibly corresponds to TRBD1 (6 bases). CDR1 is MGHDK, CDR2 SYGVNS, per germline. The CDR3 contains 15 residues. The germline V and J ends were trimmed by 1 base and 3 bases, with 13 bases remaining between them. The CDR3 loop reads CASSESTGVIYEQYF. The CDR3 DNA reads as TGTGCCAGCAGTGAATCGACAGGAGTTATCTACGAGCAGTACTTC.

This clonotype has a count of ten or more. J is TRBJ2-3 and V is TRBV29-1; 7 bases fit TRBD2. Per the germline V gene, CDR1 is SQVTM and CDR2 is ANQGSEA. V gave up 4 bases and J gave up 0 bases; unmatched junction bases: 4. The CDR3 loop spans 14 amino acids. This CDR3 is CSVGILASTDTQYF. CDR3 DNA: TGCAGCGTTGGGATACTAGCGAGCACAGATACGCAGTATTTT.

This clonotype was picked up many times. The J gene is TRBJ2-1, the V gene TRBV29-1; TRBD1 aligns across 7 bases. V lost 8 bases, J lost 2 bases, and 9 bases stayed unmatched. This CDR3 contains 14 residues. Germline CDR1 is SQVTM and CDR2 is ANQGSEA. CDR3 in amino acids: CSINQGVTYNEQFF. As DNA, the CDR3 is TGCAGCATTAATCAGGGGGTTACCTACAATGAGCAGTTCTTC.

This clonotype was seen only a few times. This chain links TRBV20-1 with TRBJ2-7, with D perhaps matching TRBD2 (6 bases). This CDR3 region has 14 residues. Deletions cut 3 bases from V and 3 bases from J, with 15 bases between. The V gene's germline CDR1 is DFQATT and CDR2 SNEGSKA (reference sequence). The CDR3 DNA is TGCAGTGCTAGTGCCGGGAGCCAATTCTACGAGCAGTACTTC. Translated: CSASAGSQFYEQYF.

There are many counts of this clonotype. This sequence joins TRBV12-3 or TRBV12-4 and TRBJ1-5; D gene ambiguous. Trimming shortened V by 0 bases and J by 0 bases, and 6 bases separated the two germline ends. The CDR3 consists of 15 residues. The CDR3 DNA sequence: TGTGCCAGCAGTTTAGCCGGGAATAGCAATCAGCCCCAGCATTTT. Its translation: CASSLAGNSNQPQHF.